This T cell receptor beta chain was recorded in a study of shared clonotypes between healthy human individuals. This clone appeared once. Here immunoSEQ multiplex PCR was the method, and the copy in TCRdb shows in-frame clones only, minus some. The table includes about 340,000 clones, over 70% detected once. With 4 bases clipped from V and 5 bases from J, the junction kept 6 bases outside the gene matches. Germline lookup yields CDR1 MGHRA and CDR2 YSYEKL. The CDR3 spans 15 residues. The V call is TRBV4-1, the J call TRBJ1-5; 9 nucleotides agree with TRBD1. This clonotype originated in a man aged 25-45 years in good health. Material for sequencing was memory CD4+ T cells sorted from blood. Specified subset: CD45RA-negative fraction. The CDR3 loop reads CASSPGQGPDQPQHF. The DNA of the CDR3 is TGCGCCAGCAGCCCGGGACAGGGACCCGATCAGCCCCAGCATTTT.